These T cell receptor beta chains were read from a single sample in a study of blood T cell repertoires in COVID-19. Measured with immunoSEQ multiplex PCR; TCRdb has only the in-frame clones, and not every one. The repertoire includes around 250,000 clones, 90% of them detected once, and 2.1% sits in the top ten. Sequencing used peripheral blood. These receptors were obtained from a woman aged 55-69 years with COVID-19, enrolled during active disease. The CDR3 runs from the conserved cysteine through the conserved F or W. Each record gives: clone size, J gene, CDR3 length, V gene, D gene, CDR3 protein, CDR3 DNA. The D gene is left open where the match is weak. Part of the rows lack a size; the others show once, few, many or a class for expanded clones.

clone_size: .; j_call: TRBJ1-5; cdr3_length: 15; v_call: TRBV2; d_call: .; cdr3_aa: CASSDRGYSNQPQHF; cdr3_nt: TGTGCCAGCAGTGATCGGGGATATAGCAATCAGCCCCAGCATTTT
clone_size: .; j_call: TRBJ1-4; cdr3_length: 12; v_call: TRBV2; d_call: TRBD1; cdr3_aa: CASSIQGKKLFF; cdr3_nt: TGTGCCAGCAGTATACAGGGGAAAAAACTGTTTTTT
clone_size: once; j_call: TRBJ2-1; cdr3_length: 16; v_call: TRBV4-3; d_call: .; cdr3_aa: CASSQDPRGGRDEQFF; cdr3_nt: TGCGCCAGCAGCCAAGATCCTAGGGGGGGCCGGGATGAGCAGTTCTTC
clone_size: .; j_call: TRBJ2-5; cdr3_length: 16; v_call: TRBV4-1; d_call: TRBD2; cdr3_aa: CASSQGSGGAGGAQYF; cdr3_nt: TGCGCCAGCAGCCAAGGTAGCGGGGGGGCCGGAGGGGCCCAGTACTTC
clone_size: .; j_call: TRBJ1-2; cdr3_length: 13; v_call: TRBV29-1; d_call: TRBD1; cdr3_aa: CSVGTGGNYGYTF; cdr3_nt: TGCAGCGTTGGGACAGGGGGCAACTATGGCTACACCTTC
clone_size: .; j_call: TRBJ1-1; cdr3_length: 16; v_call: TRBV5-1; d_call: .; cdr3_aa: CASSLSGQKLNTEAFF; cdr3_nt: TGCGCCAGCAGCTTGTCGGGACAAAAATTGAACACTGAAGCTTTCTTT
clone_size: .; j_call: TRBJ2-4; cdr3_length: 14; v_call: TRBV11-2; d_call: TRBD2; cdr3_aa: CASSQGTGGNIQYF; cdr3_nt: TGTGCCAGCAGCCAGGGGACGGGGGGGAACATTCAGTACTTC
clone_size: .; j_call: TRBJ1-5; cdr3_length: 14; v_call: TRBV9; d_call: TRBD1; cdr3_aa: CASSGQGGNQPQHF; cdr3_nt: TGTGCCAGCAGCGGACAGGGGGGCAATCAGCCCCAGCATTTT
clone_size: .; j_call: TRBJ1-1; cdr3_length: 13; v_call: TRBV7-7; d_call: .; cdr3_aa: CASSAGLETEAFF; cdr3_nt: TGTGCTAGCAGCGCGGGGTTGGAGACTGAAGCTTTCTTT
clone_size: .; j_call: TRBJ2-1; cdr3_length: 15; v_call: TRBV20-1; d_call: TRBD2; cdr3_aa: CSASGGGGSYNEQFF; cdr3_nt: TGCAGTGCCAGTGGGGGGGGAGGCTCCTACAATGAGCAGTTCTTC
clone_size: .; j_call: TRBJ2-1; cdr3_length: 15; v_call: TRBV18; d_call: TRBD1; cdr3_aa: CASSPVGQGFYEQFF; cdr3_nt: TGTGCCAGCTCACCAGTGGGACAGGGTTTCTATGAGCAGTTCTTC
clone_size: once; j_call: TRBJ1-3; cdr3_length: 15; v_call: TRBV5-4; d_call: TRBD1; cdr3_aa: CASSLTGGAGNTIYF; cdr3_nt: TGTGCCAGCAGCTTGACAGGGGGAGCTGGAAACACCATATATTTT
clone_size: .; j_call: TRBJ2-3; cdr3_length: 14; v_call: TRBV5-4; d_call: TRBD2; cdr3_aa: CASSAPTSPDTQYF; cdr3_nt: TGTGCCAGCAGCGCACCGACTAGCCCAGATACGCAGTATTTT
clone_size: .; j_call: TRBJ2-6; cdr3_length: 16; v_call: TRBV27; d_call: TRBD1; cdr3_aa: CASSTLQGAGANVLTF; cdr3_nt: TGTGCCAGCAGTACCTTACAGGGGGCTGGGGCCAACGTCCTGACTTTC
clone_size: .; j_call: TRBJ1-2; cdr3_length: 14; v_call: TRBV5-6; d_call: TRBD1; cdr3_aa: CASSRGQKNYGYTF; cdr3_nt: TGTGCCAGCAGCCGGGGACAGAAGAACTATGGCTACACCTTC
clone_size: .; j_call: TRBJ1-2; cdr3_length: 13; v_call: TRBV7-3; d_call: .; cdr3_aa: CASSLSGVLGYTF; cdr3_nt: TGTGCCAGCAGCTTATCGGGGGTACTTGGCTACACCTTC
clone_size: .; j_call: TRBJ1-3; cdr3_length: 15; v_call: TRBV27; d_call: TRBD1; cdr3_aa: CASSLDRGPGNTIYF; cdr3_nt: TGTGCCAGCTCCCTCGACAGGGGGCCTGGAAACACCATATATTTT
clone_size: .; j_call: TRBJ1-5; cdr3_length: 14; v_call: TRBV5-1; d_call: .; cdr3_aa: CASSLSGSNQPQHF; cdr3_nt: TGCGCCAGCAGCTTGTCCGGGAGCAATCAGCCCCAGCATTTT
clone_size: .; j_call: TRBJ1-5; cdr3_length: 15; v_call: TRBV6-5; d_call: .; cdr3_aa: CASSYSGGGNQPQHF; cdr3_nt: TGTGCCAGCAGTTACTCCGGGGGAGGGAATCAGCCCCAGCATTTT
clone_size: once; j_call: TRBJ2-2; cdr3_length: 15; v_call: TRBV5-4; d_call: TRBD1; cdr3_aa: CASSLVQGDTGELFF; cdr3_nt: TGTGCCAGCAGCTTGGTACAGGGGGACACCGGGGAGCTGTTTTTT
clone_size: .; j_call: TRBJ2-3; cdr3_length: 14; v_call: TRBV7-9; d_call: .; cdr3_aa: CASSLSVAADTQYF; cdr3_nt: TGTGCCAGCAGCTTATCGGTAGCTGCAGATACGCAGTATTTT
clone_size: .; j_call: TRBJ1-2; cdr3_length: 16; v_call: TRBV18; d_call: TRBD1; cdr3_aa: CASSPGEDRGRLGYTF; cdr3_nt: TGTGCCAGCTCACCAGGCGAGGACAGGGGGCGTCTAGGCTACACCTTC
clone_size: .; j_call: TRBJ1-1; cdr3_length: 14; v_call: TRBV7-9; d_call: TRBD1; cdr3_aa: CASRSGTGNTEAFF; cdr3_nt: TGTGCCAGCAGGTCCGGGACAGGGAACACTGAAGCTTTCTTT
clone_size: few; j_call: TRBJ2-3; cdr3_length: 15; v_call: TRBV9; d_call: TRBD1; cdr3_aa: CASSVAWTGEDTQYF; cdr3_nt: TGTGCCAGCAGCGTAGCGTGGACAGGGGAAGATACGCAGTATTTT
clone_size: .; j_call: TRBJ1-4; cdr3_length: 16; v_call: TRBV19; d_call: .; cdr3_aa: CASSRAGSATNEKLFF; cdr3_nt: TGTGCCAGTAGTCGGGCGGGGAGTGCAACTAATGAAAAACTGTTTTTT